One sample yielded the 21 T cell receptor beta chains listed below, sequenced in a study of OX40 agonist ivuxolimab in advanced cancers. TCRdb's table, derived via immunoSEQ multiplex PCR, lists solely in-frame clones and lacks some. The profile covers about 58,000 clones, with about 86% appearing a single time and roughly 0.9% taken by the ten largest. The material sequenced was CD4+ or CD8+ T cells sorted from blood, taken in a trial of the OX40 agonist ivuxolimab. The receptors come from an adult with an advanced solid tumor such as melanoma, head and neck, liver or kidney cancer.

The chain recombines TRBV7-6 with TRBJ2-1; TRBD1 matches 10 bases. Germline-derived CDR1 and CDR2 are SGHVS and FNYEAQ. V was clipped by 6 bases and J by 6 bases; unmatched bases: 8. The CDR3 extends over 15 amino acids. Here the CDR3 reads CASSFDRGPSNEQFF. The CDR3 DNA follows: TGTGCCAGCAGTTTCGACAGGGGGCCTAGCAATGAGCAGTTCTTC.

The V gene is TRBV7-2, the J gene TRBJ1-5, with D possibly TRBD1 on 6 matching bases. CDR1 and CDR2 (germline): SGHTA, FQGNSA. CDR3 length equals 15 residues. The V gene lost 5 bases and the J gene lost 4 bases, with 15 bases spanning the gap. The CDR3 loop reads CASSPTRTANQPQHF. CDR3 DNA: TGTGCCAGCAGCCCTACCAGGACAGCGAATCAGCCCCAGCATTTT.

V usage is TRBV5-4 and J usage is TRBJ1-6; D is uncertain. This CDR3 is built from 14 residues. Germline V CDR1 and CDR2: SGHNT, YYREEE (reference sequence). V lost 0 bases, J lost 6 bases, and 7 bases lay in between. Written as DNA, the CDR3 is TGTGCCAGCAGCTTGGGACTTACTAATTCACCCCTCCACTTT. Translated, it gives CASSLGLTNSPLHF. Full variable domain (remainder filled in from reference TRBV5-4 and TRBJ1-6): ETGVTQSPTHLIKTRGQQVTLRCSSQSGHNTVSWYQQALGQGPQFIFQYYREEENGRGNFPPRFSGLQFPNYSSELNVNALELDDSALYLCASSLGLTNSPLHFGNGTRLTVT.

The CDR3 DNA is TGTGCCAGCAGCCTTAGAATACAGGGAGGTTCCTACGAGCAGTACTTC. This sequence encodes CASSLRIQGGSYEQYF. V and J are TRBV7-6 and TRBJ2-7; the D call may be TRBD1 or TRBD2 (6 bases each). The CDR3 length is 16 residues. V was clipped by 5 bases and J by 1 base, with 18 bases between them. Germline CDR1 is SGHVS and CDR2 is FNYEAQ.

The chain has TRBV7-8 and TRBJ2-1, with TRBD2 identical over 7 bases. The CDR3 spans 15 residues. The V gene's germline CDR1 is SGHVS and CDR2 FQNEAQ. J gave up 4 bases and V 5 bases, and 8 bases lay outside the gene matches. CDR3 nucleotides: TGTGCCAGCAGCACCCGGCTAGCGGATTACAATGAGCAGTTCTTC. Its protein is CASSTRLADYNEQFF. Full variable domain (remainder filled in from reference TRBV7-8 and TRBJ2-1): GAGVSQSPRYKVAKRGQDVALRCDPISGHVSLFWYQQALGQGPEFLTYFQNEAQLDKSGLPSDRFFAERPEGSVSTLKIQRTQQEDSAVYLCASSTRLADYNEQFFGPGTRLTVL.

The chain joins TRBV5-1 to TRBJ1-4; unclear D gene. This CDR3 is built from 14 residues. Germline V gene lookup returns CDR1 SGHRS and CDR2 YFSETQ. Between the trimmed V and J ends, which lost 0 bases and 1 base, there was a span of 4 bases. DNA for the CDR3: TGCGCCAGCAGCTTGGGGGTAACTAATGAAAAACTGTTTTTT. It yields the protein CASSLGVTNEKLFF. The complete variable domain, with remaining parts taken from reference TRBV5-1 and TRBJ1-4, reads KAGVTQTPRYLIKTRGQQVTLSCSPISGHRSVSWYQQTPGQGLQFLFEYFSETQRNKGNFPGRFSGRQFSNSRSEMNVSTLELGDSALYLCASSLGVTNEKLFFGSGTQLSVL.

CDR3 residues: CASSNADTQYF. Written as DNA, the CDR3 is TGTGCCAGCTCAAACGCAGATACGCAGTATTTT. The chain couples TRBV18 to TRBJ2-3; no definite D call. Trimming took off 5 bases at V and 4 bases at J, with 4 bases between the two ends. The CDR3 covers 11 residues. Germline loops: CDR1 KGHSH, CDR2 LQKENI.

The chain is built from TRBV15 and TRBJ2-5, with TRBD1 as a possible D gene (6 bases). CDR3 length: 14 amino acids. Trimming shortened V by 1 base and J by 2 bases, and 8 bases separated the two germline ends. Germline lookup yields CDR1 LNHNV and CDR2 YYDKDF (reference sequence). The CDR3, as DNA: TGTGCCACCAGCAGAGGTGGGACACAAGAGACCCAGTACTTC. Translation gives CATSRGGTQETQYF.

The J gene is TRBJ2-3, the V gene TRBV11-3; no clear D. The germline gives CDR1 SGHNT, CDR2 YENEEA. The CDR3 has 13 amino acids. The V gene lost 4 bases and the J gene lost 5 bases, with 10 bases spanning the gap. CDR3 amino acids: CASSSGPKDTQYF. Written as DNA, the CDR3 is TGTGCCAGCAGCTCAGGCCCCAAAGATACGCAGTATTTT. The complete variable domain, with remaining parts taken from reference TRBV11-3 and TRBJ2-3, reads EAGVVQSPRYKIIEKKQPVAFWCNPISGHNTLYWYLQNLGQGPELLIRYENEEAVDDSQLPKDRFSAERLKGVDSTLKIQPAELGDSAVYLCASSSGPKDTQYFGPGTRLTVL.

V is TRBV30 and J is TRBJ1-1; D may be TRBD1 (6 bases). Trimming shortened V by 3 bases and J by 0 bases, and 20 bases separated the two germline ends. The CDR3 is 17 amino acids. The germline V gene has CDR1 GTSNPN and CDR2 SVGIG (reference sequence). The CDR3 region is CAWRYRRGHMMNTEAFF. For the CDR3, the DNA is TGTGCCTGGAGGTACAGGCGGGGACATATGATGAACACTGAAGCTTTCTTT.

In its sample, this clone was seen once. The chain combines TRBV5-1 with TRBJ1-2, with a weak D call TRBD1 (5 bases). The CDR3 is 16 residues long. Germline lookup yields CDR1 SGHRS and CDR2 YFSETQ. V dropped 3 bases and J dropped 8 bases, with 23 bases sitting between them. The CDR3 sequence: CASSYQTGTGVGGYTF. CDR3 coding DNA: TGCGCCAGCAGCTATCAAACTGGGACCGGCGTGGGAGGCTACACCTTC.

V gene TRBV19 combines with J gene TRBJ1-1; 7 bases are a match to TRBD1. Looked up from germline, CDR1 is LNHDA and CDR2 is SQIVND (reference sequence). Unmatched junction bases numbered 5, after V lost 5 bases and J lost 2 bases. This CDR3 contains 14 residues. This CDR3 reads CASSLGQRNTEAFF. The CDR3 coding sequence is TGTGCCAGTAGTTTGGGACAGAGAAACACTGAAGCTTTCTTT.

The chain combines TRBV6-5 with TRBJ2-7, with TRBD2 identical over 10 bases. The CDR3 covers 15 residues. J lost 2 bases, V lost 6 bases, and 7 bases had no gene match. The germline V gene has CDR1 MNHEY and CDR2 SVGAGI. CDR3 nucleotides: TGTGCCAGCAGCGAAACTAGCGGGGCTCCCTACGAGCAGTACTTC. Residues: CASSETSGAPYEQYF.

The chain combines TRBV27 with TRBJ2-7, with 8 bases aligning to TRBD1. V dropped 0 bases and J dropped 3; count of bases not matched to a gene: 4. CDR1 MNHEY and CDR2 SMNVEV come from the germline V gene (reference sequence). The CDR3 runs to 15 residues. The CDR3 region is CASSLSGTGHYEQYF. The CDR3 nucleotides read TGTGCCAGCAGTTTATCCGGGACAGGACACTACGAGCAGTACTTC.

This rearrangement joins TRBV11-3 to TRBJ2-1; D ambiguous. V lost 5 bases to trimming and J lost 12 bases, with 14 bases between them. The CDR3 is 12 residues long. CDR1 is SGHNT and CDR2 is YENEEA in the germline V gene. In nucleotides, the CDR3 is TGTGCCAGCAGCATGGGCTCGTCCCGGCAGTTCTTC. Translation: CASSMGSSRQFF.

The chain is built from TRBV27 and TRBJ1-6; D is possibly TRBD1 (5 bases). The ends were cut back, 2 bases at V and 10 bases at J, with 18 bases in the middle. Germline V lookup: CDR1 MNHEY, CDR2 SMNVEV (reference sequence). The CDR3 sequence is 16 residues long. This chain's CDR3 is CASSLTHQWGGSPLHF. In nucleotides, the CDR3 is TGTGCCAGCAGTTTAACCCACCAGTGGGGGGGATCACCCCTCCACTTT.

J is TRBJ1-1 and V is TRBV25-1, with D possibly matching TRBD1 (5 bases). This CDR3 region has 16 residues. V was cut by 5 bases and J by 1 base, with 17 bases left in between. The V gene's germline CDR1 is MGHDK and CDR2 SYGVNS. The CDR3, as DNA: TGTGCCAGCAGTCCTGCGGGGGGGAAGGGGAACACTGAAGCTTTCTTT. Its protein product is CASSPAGGKGNTEAFF. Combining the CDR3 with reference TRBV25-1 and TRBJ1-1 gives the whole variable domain EADIYQTPRYLVIGTGKKITLECSQTMGHDKMYWYQQDPGMELHLIHYSYGVNSTEKGDLSSESTVSRIRTEHFPLTLESARPSHTSQYLCASSPAGGKGNTEAFFGQGTRLTVV.

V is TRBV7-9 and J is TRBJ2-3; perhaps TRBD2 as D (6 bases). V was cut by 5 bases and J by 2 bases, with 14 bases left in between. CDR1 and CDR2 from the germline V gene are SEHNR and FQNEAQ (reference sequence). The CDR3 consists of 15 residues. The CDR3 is CASSRAGPNTDTQYF. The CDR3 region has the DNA TGTGCCAGCAGCCGGGCGGGGCCCAACACAGATACGCAGTATTTT. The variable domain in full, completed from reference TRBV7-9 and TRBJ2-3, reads DTGVSQNPRHKITKRGQNVTFRCDPISEHNRLYWYRQTLGQGPEFLTYFQNEAQLEKSRLLSDRFSAERPKGSFSTLEIQRTEQGDSAMYLCASSRAGPNTDTQYFGPGTRLTVL.

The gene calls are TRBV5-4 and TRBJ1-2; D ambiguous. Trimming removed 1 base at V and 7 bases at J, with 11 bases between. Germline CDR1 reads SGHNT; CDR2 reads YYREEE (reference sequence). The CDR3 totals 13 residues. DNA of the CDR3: TGTGCCAGCAGCTTGTCCAGGTCCCCTGGCTACACCTTC. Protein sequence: CASSLSRSPGYTF.

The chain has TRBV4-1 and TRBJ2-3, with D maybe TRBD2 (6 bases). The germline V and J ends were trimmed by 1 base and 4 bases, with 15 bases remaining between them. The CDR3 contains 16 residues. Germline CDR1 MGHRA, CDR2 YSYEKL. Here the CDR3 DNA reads TGCGCCAGCAGCCAAGCTGACAGCGCTAGCGCAGATACGCAGTATTTT. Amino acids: CASSQADSASADTQYF.

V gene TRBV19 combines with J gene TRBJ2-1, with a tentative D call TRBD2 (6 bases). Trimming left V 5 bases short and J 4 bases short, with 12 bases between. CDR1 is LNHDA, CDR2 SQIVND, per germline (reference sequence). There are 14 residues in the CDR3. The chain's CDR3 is CASSPAGSYNEQFF. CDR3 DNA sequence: TGTGCCAGTAGTCCGGCGGGATCGTACAATGAGCAGTTCTTC. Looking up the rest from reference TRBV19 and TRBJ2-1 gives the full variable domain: DGGITQSPKYLFRKEGQNVTLSCEQNLNHDAMYWYRQDPGQGLRLIYYSQIVNDFQKGDIAEGYSVSREKKESFPLTVTSAQKNPTAFYLCASSPAGSYNEQFFGPGTRLTVL.